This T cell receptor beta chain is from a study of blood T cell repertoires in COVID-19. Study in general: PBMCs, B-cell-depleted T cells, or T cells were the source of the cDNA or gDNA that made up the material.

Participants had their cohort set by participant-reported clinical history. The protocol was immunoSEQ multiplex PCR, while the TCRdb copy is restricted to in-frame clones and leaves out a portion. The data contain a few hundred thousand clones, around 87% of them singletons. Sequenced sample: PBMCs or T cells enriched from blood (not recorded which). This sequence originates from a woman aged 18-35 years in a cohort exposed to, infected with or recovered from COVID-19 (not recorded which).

CDR3 region: CASGGTFSSPLHF. In nucleotides, the CDR3 is TGTGCCAGCGGAGGGACCTTTTCTTCACCCCTCCACTTT. The chain uses TRBV6-5 and TRBJ1-6, with D perhaps TRBD1 (5 bases). The V gene lost 8 bases and the J gene lost 9 bases, with 14 bases spanning the gap. CDR1 is MNHEY and CDR2 is SVGAGI in the germline V gene. This CDR3 region has 13 residues.